This entry concerns a single T cell receptor (beta chain). What it binds is not known. The data are from a study of cytomegalovirus exposure and HLA in healthy donors. The PCR employed 60 Vbeta primers together with 13 Jbeta primers. Profiled with immunoSEQ multiplex PCR; TCRdb holds only in-frame clones, not every one. The table for this sample gives approximately 93,000 clones. Study findings and constraints: Analysis performed later found roughly 17,000 TCR beta sequences associated with HLA alleles at 0.05 false discovery rate. The study recorded about 160 TCR beta chains that were cytomegalovirus-associated. Further analysis, carried out later, found HLA-associated TCR beta chains more clonally expanded than equally common other chains.

The CDR3 extends over 15 amino acids. Germline CDR1 is SGHNT and CDR2 is YENEEA. V gave up 5 bases and J gave up 4 bases; unmatched junction bases: 10. Sequencing input: PBMCs. This TCR was recovered from a woman aged 30 to 39 in good health and CMV-seronegative. This rearrangement joins TRBV11-3 to TRBJ2-7; the match to TRBD1 covers 8 bases. DNA for the CDR3: TGTGCCAGCAGCCCCTCCGGGACAGGCACTTACGAGCAGTACTTC. Its protein is CASSPSGTGTYEQYF.